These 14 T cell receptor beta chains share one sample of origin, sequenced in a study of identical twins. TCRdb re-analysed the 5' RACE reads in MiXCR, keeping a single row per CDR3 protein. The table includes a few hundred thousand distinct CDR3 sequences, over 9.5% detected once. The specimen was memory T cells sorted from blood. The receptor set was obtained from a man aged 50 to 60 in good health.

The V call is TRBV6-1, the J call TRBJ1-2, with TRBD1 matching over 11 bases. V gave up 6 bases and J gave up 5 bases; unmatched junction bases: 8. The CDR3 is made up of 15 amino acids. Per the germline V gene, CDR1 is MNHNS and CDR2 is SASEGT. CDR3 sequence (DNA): TGTGCCAGCAGCCTCGGGACAGGGGGAAAATATGGCTACACCTTC. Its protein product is CASSLGTGGKYGYTF.

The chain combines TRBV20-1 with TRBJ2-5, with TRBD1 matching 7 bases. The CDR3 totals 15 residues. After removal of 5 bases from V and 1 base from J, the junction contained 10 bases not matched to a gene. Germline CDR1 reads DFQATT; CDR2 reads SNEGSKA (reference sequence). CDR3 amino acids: CSAALGTAFQETQYF. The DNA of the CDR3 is TGCAGTGCTGCCCTCGGGACAGCGTTCCAAGAGACCCAGTACTTC.

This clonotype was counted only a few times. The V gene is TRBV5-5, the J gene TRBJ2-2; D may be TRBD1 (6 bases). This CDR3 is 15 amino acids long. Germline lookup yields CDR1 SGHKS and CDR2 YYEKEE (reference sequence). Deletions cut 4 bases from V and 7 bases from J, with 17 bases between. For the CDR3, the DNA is TGTGCCAGCAGCACGGGACATGGGAGTATCGGGGAGCTGTTTTTT. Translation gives CASSTGHGSIGELFF. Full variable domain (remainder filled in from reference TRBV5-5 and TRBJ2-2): DAGVTQSPTHLIKTRGQQVTLRCSPISGHKSVSWYQQVLGQGPQFIFQYYEKEERGRGNFPDRFSARQFPNYSSELNVNALLLGDSALYLCASSTGHGSIGELFFGEGSRLTVL.

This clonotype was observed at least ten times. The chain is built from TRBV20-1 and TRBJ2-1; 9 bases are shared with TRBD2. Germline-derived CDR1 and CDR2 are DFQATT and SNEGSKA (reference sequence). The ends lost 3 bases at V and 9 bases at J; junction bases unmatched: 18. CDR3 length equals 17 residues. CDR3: CSARASGITYSVSEQFF. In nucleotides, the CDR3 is TGCAGTGCTAGGGCTAGCGGGATCACCTACAGCGTGAGTGAGCAGTTCTTC.

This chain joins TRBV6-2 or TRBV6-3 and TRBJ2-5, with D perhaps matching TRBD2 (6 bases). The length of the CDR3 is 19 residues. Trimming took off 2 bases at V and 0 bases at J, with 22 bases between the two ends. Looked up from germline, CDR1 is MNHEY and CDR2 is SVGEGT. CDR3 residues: CASSYPKRSSATYQETQYF. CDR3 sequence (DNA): TGTGCCAGCAGTTACCCAAAACGTTCTAGCGCAACGTACCAAGAGACCCAGTACTTC.

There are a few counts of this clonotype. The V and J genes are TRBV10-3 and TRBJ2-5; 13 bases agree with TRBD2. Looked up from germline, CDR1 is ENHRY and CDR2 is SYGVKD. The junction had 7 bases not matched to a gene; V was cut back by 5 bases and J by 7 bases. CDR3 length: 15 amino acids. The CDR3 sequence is CAISSLAGGLWTQYF. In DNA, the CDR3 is TGTGCCATCAGTTCACTAGCGGGGGGGCTTTGGACCCAGTACTTC.

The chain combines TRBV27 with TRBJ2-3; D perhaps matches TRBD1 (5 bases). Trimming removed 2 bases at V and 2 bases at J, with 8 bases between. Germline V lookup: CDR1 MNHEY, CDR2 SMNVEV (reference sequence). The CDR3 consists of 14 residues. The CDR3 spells CASSLEDNTDTQYF. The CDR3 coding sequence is TGTGCCAGCAGTTTAGAGGACAACACAGATACGCAGTATTTT.

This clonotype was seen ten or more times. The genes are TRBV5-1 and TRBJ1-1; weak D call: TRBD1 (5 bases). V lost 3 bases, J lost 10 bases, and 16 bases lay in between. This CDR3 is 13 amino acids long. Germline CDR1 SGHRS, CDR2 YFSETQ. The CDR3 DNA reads TGCGCCAGCAGCTCTCGGGACGGCGGGAGAGCTTTCTTT. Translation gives CASSSRDGGRAFF.

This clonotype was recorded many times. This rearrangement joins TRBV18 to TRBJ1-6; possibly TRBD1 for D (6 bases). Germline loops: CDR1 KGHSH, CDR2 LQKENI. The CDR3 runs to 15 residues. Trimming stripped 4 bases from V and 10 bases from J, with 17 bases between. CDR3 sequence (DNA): TGTGCCAGCTCACTTCGTGCAGGGGAGGACTCACCCCTCCACTTT. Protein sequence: CASSLRAGEDSPLHF.

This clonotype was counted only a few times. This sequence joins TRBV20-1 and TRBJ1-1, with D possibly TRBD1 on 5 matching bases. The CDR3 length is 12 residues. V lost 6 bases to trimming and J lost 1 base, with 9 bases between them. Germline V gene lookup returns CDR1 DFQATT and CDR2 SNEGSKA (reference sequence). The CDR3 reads CSASTGNTEAFF. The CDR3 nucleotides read TGCAGTGCAAGTACAGGGAACACTGAAGCTTTCTTT.

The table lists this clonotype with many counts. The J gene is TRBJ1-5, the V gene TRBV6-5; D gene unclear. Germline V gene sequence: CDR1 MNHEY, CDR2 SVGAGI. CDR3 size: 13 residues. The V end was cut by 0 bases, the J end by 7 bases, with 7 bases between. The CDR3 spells CASSYSRGQPQHF. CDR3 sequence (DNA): TGTGCCAGCAGTTACTCGCGGGGACAGCCCCAGCATTTT.

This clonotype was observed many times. CDR3 nucleotides: TGTGCCAGCAGTTTAAAATTTGGGGCAGGGGCTTTAGGCGAGCAGTACTTC. Its translation: CASSLKFGAGALGEQYF. The J gene is TRBJ2-7, the V gene TRBV27, with D possibly matching TRBD1 (6 bases). In germline, CDR1 is MNHEY, CDR2 SMNVEV (reference sequence). The CDR3 sequence is 17 residues long. Trimming pared 2 bases from V and 6 bases from J, leaving 23 bases between.

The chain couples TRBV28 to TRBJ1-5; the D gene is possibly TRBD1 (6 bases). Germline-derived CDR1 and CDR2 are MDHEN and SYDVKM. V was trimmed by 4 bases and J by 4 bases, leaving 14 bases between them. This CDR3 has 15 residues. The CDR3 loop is CASSSGGAGNQPQHF. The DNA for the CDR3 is TGTGCCAGCAGTTCCGGGGGGGCTGGAAATCAGCCCCAGCATTTT.

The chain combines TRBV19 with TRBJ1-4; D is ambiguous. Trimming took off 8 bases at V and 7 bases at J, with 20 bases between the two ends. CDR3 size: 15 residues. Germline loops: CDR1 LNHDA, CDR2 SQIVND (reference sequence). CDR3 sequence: CASATGSQSSEKLFF. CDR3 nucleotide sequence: TGTGCCAGTGCAACGGGAAGCCAGTCAAGTGAAAAACTGTTTTTT.